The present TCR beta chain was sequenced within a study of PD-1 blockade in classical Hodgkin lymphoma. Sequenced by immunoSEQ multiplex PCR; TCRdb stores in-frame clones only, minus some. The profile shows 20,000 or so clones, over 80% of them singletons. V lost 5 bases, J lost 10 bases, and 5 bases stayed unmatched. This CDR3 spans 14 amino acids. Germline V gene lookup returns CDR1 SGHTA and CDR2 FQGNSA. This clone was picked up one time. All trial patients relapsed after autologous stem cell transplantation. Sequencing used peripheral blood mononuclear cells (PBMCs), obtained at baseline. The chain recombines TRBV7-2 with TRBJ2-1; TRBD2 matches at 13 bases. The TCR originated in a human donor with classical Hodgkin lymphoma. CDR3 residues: CASSRTSGRKEQFF. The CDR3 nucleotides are TGTGCCAGCAGCCGGACTAGCGGGAGAAAAGAGCAGTTCTTC. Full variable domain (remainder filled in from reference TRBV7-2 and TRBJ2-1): GAGVSQSPSNKVTEKGKDVELRCDPISGHTALYWYRQSLGQGLEFLIYFQGNSAPDKSGLPSDRFSAERTGGSVSTLTIQRTQQEDSAVYLCASSRTSGRKEQFFGPGTRLTVL.